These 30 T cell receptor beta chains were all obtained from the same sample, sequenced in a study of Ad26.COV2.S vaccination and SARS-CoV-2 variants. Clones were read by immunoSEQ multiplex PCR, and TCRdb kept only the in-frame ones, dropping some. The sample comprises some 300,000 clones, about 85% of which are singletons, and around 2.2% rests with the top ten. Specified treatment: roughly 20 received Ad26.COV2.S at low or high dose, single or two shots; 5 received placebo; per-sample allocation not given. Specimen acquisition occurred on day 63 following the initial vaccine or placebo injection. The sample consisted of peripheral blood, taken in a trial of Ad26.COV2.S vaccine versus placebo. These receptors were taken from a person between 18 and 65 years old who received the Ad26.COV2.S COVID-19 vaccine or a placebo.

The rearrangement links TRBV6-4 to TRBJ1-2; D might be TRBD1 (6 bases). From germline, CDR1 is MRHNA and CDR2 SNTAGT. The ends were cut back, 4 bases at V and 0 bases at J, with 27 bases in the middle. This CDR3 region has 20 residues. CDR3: CASSVNPGYPGQQTNYGYTF. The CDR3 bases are TGTGCCAGCAGTGTCAACCCTGGCTACCCGGGACAACAAACTAACTATGGCTACACCTTC.

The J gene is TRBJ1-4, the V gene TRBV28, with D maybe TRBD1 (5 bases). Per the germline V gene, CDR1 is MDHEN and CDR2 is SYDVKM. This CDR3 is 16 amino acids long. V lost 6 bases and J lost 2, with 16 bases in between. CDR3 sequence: CASSRFTGPTNEKLFF. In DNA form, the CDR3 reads TGTGCCAGCAGCCGATTTACGGGGCCGACTAATGAAAAACTGTTTTTT.

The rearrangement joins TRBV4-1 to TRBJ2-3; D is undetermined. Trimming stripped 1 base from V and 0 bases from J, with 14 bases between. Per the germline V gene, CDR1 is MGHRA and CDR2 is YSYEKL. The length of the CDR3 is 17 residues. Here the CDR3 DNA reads TGCGCCAGCAGCCAAGCCCCCCTAGGTACTAGCACAGATACGCAGTATTTT. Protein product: CASSQAPLGTSTDTQYF.

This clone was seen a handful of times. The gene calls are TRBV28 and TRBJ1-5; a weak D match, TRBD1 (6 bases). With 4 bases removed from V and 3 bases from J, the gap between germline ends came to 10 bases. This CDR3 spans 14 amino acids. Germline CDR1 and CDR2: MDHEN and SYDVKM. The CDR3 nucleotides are TGTGCCAGCAGTTCGGGACACGTCAATCAGCCCCAGCATTTT. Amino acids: CASSSGHVNQPQHF.

Here the CDR3 reads CASSFDRTGTYGYTF. DNA for the CDR3: TGTGCCAGCAGCTTCGACCGTACAGGGACCTATGGCTACACCTTC. The chain recombines TRBV5-6 with TRBJ1-2; the D gene is possibly TRBD1 (6 bases). The V and J ends lost 2 bases and 4 bases respectively, with 15 bases between them. This CDR3 is built from 15 residues. Looked up from germline, CDR1 is SGHDT and CDR2 is YYEEEE.

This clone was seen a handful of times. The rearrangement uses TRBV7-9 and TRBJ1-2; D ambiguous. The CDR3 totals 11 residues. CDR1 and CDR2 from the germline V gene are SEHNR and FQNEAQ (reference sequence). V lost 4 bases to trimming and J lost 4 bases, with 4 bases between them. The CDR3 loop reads CASSSLYGYTF. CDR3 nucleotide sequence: TGTGCCAGCAGCTCCCTCTATGGCTACACCTTC.

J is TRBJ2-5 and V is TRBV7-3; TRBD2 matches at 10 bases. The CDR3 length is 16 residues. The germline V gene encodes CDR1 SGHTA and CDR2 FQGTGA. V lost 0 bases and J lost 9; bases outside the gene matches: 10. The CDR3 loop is CASSLTRASGGTAQYF. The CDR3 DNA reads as TGTGCCAGCAGCTTAACGAGGGCTAGCGGGGGTACGGCCCAGTACTTC.

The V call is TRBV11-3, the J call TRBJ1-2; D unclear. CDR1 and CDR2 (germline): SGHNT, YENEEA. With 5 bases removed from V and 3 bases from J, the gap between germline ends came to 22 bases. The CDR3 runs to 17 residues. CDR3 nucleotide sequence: TGTGCCAGCAGCCCCCGCGGGATTGGGCCCGACGACTATGGCTACACCTTC. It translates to CASSPRGIGPDDYGYTF.

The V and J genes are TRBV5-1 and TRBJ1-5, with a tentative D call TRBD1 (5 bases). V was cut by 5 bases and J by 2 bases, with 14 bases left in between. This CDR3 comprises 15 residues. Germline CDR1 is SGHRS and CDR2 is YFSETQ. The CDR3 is CASRRGSEGNQPQHF. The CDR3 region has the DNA TGCGCCAGCAGGCGGGGCTCAGAGGGCAATCAGCCCCAGCATTTT.

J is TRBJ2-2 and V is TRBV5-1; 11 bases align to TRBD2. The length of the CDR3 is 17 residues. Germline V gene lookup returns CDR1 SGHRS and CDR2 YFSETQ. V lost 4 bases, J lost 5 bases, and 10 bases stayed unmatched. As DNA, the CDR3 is TGCGCCAGCAGCCCCGTAGCGGGGGGGCCTCGGACCGGGGAGCTGTTTTTT. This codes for CASSPVAGGPRTGELFF.

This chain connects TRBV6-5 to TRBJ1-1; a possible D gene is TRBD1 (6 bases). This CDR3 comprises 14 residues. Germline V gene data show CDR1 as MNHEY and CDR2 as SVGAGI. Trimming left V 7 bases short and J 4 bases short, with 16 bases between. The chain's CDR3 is CASIQGGVSTEAFF. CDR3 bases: TGTGCCAGCATCCAAGGGGGGGTGAGCACTGAAGCTTTCTTT.

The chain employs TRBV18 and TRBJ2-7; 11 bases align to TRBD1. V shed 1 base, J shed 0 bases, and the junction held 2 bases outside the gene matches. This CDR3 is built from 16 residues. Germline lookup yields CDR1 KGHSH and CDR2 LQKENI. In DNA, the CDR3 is TGTGCCAGCTCACCACGGGGACAGGGGGGCTCCTACGAGCAGTACTTC. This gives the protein CASSPRGQGGSYEQYF.

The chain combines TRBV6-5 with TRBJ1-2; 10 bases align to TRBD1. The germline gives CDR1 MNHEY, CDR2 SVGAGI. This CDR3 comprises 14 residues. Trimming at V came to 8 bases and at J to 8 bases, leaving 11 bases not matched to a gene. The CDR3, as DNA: TGTGCCAGCCCGGACGGACAGGGGGATTGCGGCTACACCTTC. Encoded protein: CASPDGQGDCGYTF.

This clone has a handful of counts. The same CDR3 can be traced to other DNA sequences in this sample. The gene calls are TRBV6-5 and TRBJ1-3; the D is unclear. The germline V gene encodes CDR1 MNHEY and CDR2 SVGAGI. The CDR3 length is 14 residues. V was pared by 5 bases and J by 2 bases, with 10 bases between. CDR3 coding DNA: TGTGCCAGCAGTCCCCCCGGGGCTGGAAACACCATATATTTT. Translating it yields CASSPPGAGNTIYF.

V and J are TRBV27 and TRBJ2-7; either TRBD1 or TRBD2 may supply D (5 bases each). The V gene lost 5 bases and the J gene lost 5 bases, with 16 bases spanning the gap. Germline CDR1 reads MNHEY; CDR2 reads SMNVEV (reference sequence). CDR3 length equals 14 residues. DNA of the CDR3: TGTGCCAGCAGTGGGACGGGGTACCCTAACGAGCAGTACTTC. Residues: CASSGTGYPNEQYF.

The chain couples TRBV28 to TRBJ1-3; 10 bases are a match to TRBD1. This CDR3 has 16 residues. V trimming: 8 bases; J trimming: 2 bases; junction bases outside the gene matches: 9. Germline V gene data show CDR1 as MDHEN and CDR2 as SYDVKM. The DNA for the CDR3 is TGTGCCAGCGGGAGGACAGGGGGATTAACTGGAAACACCATATATTTT. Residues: CASGRTGGLTGNTIYF.

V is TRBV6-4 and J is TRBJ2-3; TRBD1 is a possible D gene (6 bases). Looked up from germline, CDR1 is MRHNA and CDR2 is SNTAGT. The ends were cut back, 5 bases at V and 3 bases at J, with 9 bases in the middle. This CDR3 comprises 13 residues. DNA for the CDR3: TGTGCCAGCAGTCTCGACAGGACAGATACGCAGTATTTT. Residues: CASSLDRTDTQYF.

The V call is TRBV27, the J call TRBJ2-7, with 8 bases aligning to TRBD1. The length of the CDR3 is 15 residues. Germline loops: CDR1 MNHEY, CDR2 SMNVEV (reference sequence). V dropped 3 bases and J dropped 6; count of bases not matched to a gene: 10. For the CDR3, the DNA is TGTGCCAGCAGTTTCCCAGGGGGCGCCCCTTCCGAGCAGTACTTC. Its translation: CASSFPGGAPSEQYF.

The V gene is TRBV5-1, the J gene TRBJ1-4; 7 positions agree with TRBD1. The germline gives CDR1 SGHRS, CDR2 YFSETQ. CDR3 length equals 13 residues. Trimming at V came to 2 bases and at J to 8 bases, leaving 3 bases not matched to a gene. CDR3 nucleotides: TGCGCCAGCAGCTTCGGGACAGAAGAAAAACTGTTTTTT. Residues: CASSFGTEEKLFF.

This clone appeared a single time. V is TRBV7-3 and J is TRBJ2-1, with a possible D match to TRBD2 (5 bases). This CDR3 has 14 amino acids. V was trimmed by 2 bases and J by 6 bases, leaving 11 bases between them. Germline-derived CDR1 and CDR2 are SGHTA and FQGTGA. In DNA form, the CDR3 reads TGTGCCAGCAGCTTATCCCTAGCCTTCAATGAGCAGTTCTTC. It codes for CASSLSLAFNEQFF.

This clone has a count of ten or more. The CDR3 loop is CASTRKDVSGDTQYF. The CDR3 DNA reads as TGTGCCAGCACAAGAAAGGATGTATCAGGCGATACGCAGTATTTT. The chain recombines TRBV7-9 with TRBJ2-3; D unresolved. CDR3 length: 15 residues. V was cut by 7 bases and J by 6 bases, with 20 bases left in between. Germline V CDR1 and CDR2: SEHNR, FQNEAQ (reference sequence).

The CDR3 nucleotides read TGTGCCAGCAGCCTTAGCGGGGGGGCCATAAATGAGCAGTTCTTC. Translating gives CASSLSGGAINEQFF. J is TRBJ2-1 and V is TRBV14, with TRBD2 identical over 11 bases. J was trimmed by 7 bases and V by 4 bases; bases with no gene match: 6. The CDR3 is 15 residues long. Germline assignment: CDR1 SGHDN and CDR2 FVKESK.

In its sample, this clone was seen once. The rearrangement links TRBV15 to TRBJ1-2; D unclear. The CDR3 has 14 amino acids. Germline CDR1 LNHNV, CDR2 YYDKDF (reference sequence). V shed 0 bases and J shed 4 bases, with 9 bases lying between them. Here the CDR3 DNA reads TGTGCCACCAGCAGAGATTCAGCCTTCTATGGCTACACCTTC. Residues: CATSRDSAFYGYTF.

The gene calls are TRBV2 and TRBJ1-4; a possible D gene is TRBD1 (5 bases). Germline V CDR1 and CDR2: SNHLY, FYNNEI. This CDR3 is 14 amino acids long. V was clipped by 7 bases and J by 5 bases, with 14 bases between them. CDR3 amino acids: CASTETGGNEKLFF. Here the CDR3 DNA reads TGTGCCAGCACCGAGACGGGGGGAAATGAAAAACTGTTTTTT. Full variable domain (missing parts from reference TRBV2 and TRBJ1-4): EPEVTQTPSHQVTQMGQEVILRCVPISNHLYFYWYRQILGQKVEFLVSFYNNEISEKSEIFDDQFSVERPDGSNFTLKIRSTKLEDSAMYFCASTETGGNEKLFFGSGTQLSVL.

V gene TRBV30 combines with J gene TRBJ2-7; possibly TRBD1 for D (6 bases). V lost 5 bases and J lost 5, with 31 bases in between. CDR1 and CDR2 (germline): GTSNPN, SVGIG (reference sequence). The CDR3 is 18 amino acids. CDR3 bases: TGTGCCTGGGGCTCCAATCAATTCGAGGGGGAGATTGAGAACGAGCAGTACTTC. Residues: CAWGSNQFEGEIENEQYF.

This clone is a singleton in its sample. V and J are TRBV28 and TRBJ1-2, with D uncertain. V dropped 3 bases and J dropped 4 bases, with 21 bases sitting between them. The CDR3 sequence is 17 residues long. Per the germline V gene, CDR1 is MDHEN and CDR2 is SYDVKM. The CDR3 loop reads CASSLPFTPGGGYGYTF. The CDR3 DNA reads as TGTGCCAGCAGTTTGCCCTTTACCCCGGGTGGAGGCTATGGCTACACCTTC.

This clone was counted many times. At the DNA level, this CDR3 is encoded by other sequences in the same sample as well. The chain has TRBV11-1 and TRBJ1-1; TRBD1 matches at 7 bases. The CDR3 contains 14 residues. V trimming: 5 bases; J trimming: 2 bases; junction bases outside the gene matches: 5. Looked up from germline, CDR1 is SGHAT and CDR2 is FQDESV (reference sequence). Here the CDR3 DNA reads TGTGCCAGCAGCGACCGGACAGGAAACACTGAAGCTTTCTTT. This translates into CASSDRTGNTEAFF.

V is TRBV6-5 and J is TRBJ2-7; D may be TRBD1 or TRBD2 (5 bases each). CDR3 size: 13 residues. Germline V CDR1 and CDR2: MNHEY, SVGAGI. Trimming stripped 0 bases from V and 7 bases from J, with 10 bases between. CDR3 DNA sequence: TGTGCCAGCAGTTACTCGAGGGGATTTGAGCAGTACTTC. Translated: CASSYSRGFEQYF.

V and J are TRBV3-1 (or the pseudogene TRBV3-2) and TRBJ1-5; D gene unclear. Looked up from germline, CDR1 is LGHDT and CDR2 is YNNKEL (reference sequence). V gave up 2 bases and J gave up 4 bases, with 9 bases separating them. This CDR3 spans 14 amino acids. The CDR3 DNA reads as TGTGCCAGCAGCCAACAGTATGAAAATCAGCCCCAGCATTTT. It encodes CASSQQYENQPQHF.

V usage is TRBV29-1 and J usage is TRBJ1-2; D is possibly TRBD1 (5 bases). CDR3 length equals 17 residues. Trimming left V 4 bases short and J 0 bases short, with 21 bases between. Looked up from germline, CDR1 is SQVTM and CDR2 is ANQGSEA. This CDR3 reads CSVGDPLGLQANYGYTF. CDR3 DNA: TGCAGCGTTGGAGATCCTTTGGGACTCCAAGCTAACTATGGCTACACCTTC.